These 21 T cell receptor beta chains were sequenced from one sample in a study of cytomegalovirus exposure and HLA in healthy donors. This table comes from immunoSEQ multiplex PCR, and its TCRdb copy is limited to in-frame clones, with some not included. The sample holds about 240,000 clones, 86% seen once. The sequenced sample was PBMCs. These receptors came from a woman aged 25 to 39 in good health and CMV-seropositive.

The chain combines TRBV29-1 with TRBJ2-3; D gene unclear. Trimming pared 4 bases from V and 1 base from J, leaving 9 bases between. CDR1 SQVTM and CDR2 ANQGSEA come from the germline V gene. CDR3 length: 13 amino acids. The CDR3 here is CSVVPQGTDTQYF. CDR3 DNA sequence: TGCAGCGTTGTTCCGCAGGGCACAGATACGCAGTATTTT.

The chain combines TRBV7-6 with TRBJ2-2; no clear D. V gave up 5 bases and J gave up 4 bases, with 5 bases separating them. Looked up from germline, CDR1 is SGHVS and CDR2 is FNYEAQ. This CDR3 has 12 residues. The CDR3 region is CASSTFTGELFF. For the CDR3, the DNA is TGTGCCAGCAGCACTTTCACCGGGGAGCTGTTTTTT.

This clone occurred once. The genes are TRBV28 and TRBJ2-7; 7 positions match TRBD2. The V and J ends lost 7 bases and 1 base, in that order; junction bases with no gene match: 7. The CDR3 loop spans 14 amino acids. Germline V gene sequence: CDR1 MDHEN, CDR2 SYDVKM. The CDR3 coding sequence is TGTGCCAGCACCTCACCGGGGGGTTCCTACGAGCAGTACTTC. Encoded protein: CASTSPGGSYEQYF.

The chain combines TRBV7-3 with TRBJ2-2; 7 nucleotides align to TRBD1. V shed 5 bases and J 0 bases; nucleotides not matched to a gene: 3. Looked up from germline, CDR1 is SGHTA and CDR2 is FQGTGA. The CDR3 is 15 residues long. The CDR3 is CASSLTGANTGELFF. CDR3 nucleotides: TGTGCCAGCAGCCTTACAGGGGCGAACACCGGGGAGCTGTTTTTT.

Only one count was recorded for this clone. The chain employs TRBV19 and TRBJ2-4; no definite D call. V was clipped by 1 base and J by 0 bases, with 7 bases between them. The CDR3 contains 15 residues. The germline gives CDR1 LNHDA, CDR2 SQIVND (reference sequence). For the CDR3, the DNA is TGTGCCAGTAGTATAGCACAGCTAGCCAAAAACATTCAGTACTTC. Protein: CASSIAQLAKNIQYF. The variable domain in full, with the rest retrieved from reference TRBV19 and TRBJ2-4, is DGGITQSPKYLFRKEGQNVTLSCEQNLNHDAMYWYRQDPGQGLRLIYYSQIVNDFQKGDIAEGYSVSREKKESFPLTVTSAQKNPTAFYLCASSIAQLAKNIQYFGAGTRLSVL.

This sequence joins TRBV19 and TRBJ1-4; TRBD1 aligns across 7 bases. CDR3 length equals 13 residues. V was clipped by 9 bases and J by 8 bases; unmatched bases: 9. Germline V gives CDR1 LNHDA, CDR2 SQIVND (reference sequence). Here the CDR3 reads CASGQARVEKLFF. As DNA, the CDR3 is TGTGCCAGCGGACAGGCAAGGGTCGAAAAACTGTTTTTT. The full variable domain, completed using reference TRBV19 and TRBJ1-4, is DGGITQSPKYLFRKEGQNVTLSCEQNLNHDAMYWYRQDPGQGLRLIYYSQIVNDFQKGDIAEGYSVSREKKESFPLTVTSAQKNPTAFYLCASGQARVEKLFFGSGTQLSVL.

V and J are TRBV5-1 and TRBJ1-1; D not resolved. CDR3 length equals 14 residues. Germline V CDR1 and CDR2: SGHRS, YFSETQ. V gave up 4 bases and J gave up 4 bases, with 14 bases separating them. CDR3 amino acids: CASSQSGGRTEAFF. The CDR3 coding sequence is TGCGCCAGCAGCCAGTCGGGAGGGCGCACTGAAGCTTTCTTT.

The J gene is TRBJ2-1, the V gene TRBV5-1, with a possible D match to TRBD1 (5 bases). CDR1 and CDR2 from the germline V gene are SGHRS and YFSETQ. This CDR3 has 13 amino acids. The germline V and J ends were trimmed by 2 bases and 5 bases, with 8 bases remaining between them. The DNA of the CDR3 is TGCGCCAGCAGCTTCCAGGGAAACAATGAGCAGTTCTTC. It translates to CASSFQGNNEQFF.

The chain couples TRBV14 to TRBJ2-7; 7 bases line up with TRBD1. CDR1 SGHDN and CDR2 FVKESK come from the germline V gene. V shed 0 bases, J shed 3 bases, and the junction held 8 bases outside the gene matches. The length of the CDR3 is 16 residues. The chain's CDR3 is CASSQDRRTGFYEQYF. The CDR3 DNA sequence: TGTGCCAGCAGCCAAGATCGGCGGACAGGTTTCTACGAGCAGTACTTC.

This clone was seen just once. CDR3 sequence reads: CATSFNIDEQFF. CDR3 in DNA: TGTGCCACCAGCTTTAATATTGATGAGCAGTTCTTC. The V gene is TRBV15, the J gene TRBJ2-1; no clear D. The V and J ends lost 5 bases and 8 bases respectively, with 10 bases between them. This CDR3 contains 12 residues. From germline, CDR1 is LNHNV and CDR2 YYDKDF (reference sequence). The whole variable domain, filled in from reference TRBV15 and TRBJ2-1, reads DAMVIQNPRYQVTQFGKPVTLSCSQTLNHNVMYWYQQKSSQAPKLLFHYYDKDFNNEADTPDNFQSRRPNTSFCFLDIRSPGLGDTAMYLCATSFNIDEQFFGPGTRLTVL.

The chain links TRBV9 to TRBJ2-7; 7 nucleotides agree with TRBD2. The V and J ends lost 2 bases and 3 bases, in that order; junction bases with no gene match: 11. This CDR3 spans 16 amino acids. The germline gives CDR1 SGDLS, CDR2 YYNGEE. CDR3 in amino acids: CASSVAPVGGNYEQYF. The CDR3, as DNA: TGTGCCAGCAGCGTCGCCCCCGTGGGGGGGAACTACGAGCAGTACTTC.

This sequence joins TRBV7-2 and TRBJ1-4; D ambiguous. V shed 5 bases and J shed 0 bases, with 7 bases lying between them. CDR1 and CDR2 (germline): SGHTA, FQGNSA. The CDR3 runs 14 residues. The CDR3, as DNA: TGTGCCAGCAGCCTAGGCGCAACTAATGAAAAACTGTTTTTT. Its protein is CASSLGATNEKLFF.

This rearrangement joins TRBV6-5 to TRBJ2-7, with D perhaps matching TRBD1 (6 bases). This CDR3 has 14 residues. Trimming took 0 bases from V and 1 from J, leaving 7 bases between them. Germline V gene lookup returns CDR1 MNHEY and CDR2 SVGAGI. CDR3 in DNA: TGTGCCAGCAGTTACTCGGACAGTTCCTACGAGCAGTACTTC. Protein product: CASSYSDSSYEQYF.

This chain joins TRBV2 and TRBJ2-5; TRBD1 matches at 9 bases. Germline V gives CDR1 SNHLY, CDR2 FYNNEI. The CDR3 runs 12 residues. The junction had 2 bases not matched to a gene; V was cut back by 8 bases and J by 4 bases. The CDR3 region has the DNA TGTGCCAGCTCGACAGGGGGAGAGACCCAGTACTTC. This encodes CASSTGGETQYF.

The genes are TRBV5-1 and TRBJ2-7, with TRBD2 matching over 9 bases. V trimming: 0 bases; J trimming: 4 bases; junction bases outside the gene matches: 11. Germline V lookup: CDR1 SGHRS, CDR2 YFSETQ. The CDR3 is 17 residues long. In DNA, the CDR3 is TGCGCCAGCAGCTTGGATAGCGGGAGAGGGATTTCGTACGAGCAGTACTTC. Protein: CASSLDSGRGISYEQYF.

The rearrangement joins TRBV5-5 to TRBJ2-7; D is ambiguous. CDR1 SGHKS and CDR2 YYEKEE come from the germline V gene (reference sequence). There are 15 residues in the CDR3. V lost 1 base and J lost 0, with 11 bases in between. The DNA of the CDR3 is TGTGCCAGCAGCTTGCAATATCTACCCTCCTACGAGCAGTACTTC. It is translated as CASSLQYLPSYEQYF.

The CDR3, as DNA: TGTGCCAGCAGCTCCCGGACAGACTCCGGGGAGCTGTTTTTT. Translated, it gives CASSSRTDSGELFF. The V and J genes are TRBV11-3 and TRBJ2-2, with a possible D match to TRBD1 (6 bases). The CDR3 contains 14 residues. Trimming removed 4 bases from V and 6 bases from J, with 12 bases in between. Per the germline V gene, CDR1 is SGHNT and CDR2 is YENEEA.

With respect to this clone: Distinct nucleotide sequences in the sample also encode this CDR3. The rearrangement uses TRBV7-8 and TRBJ1-3; D is ambiguous. Trimming took 2 bases from V and 3 from J, leaving 5 bases between them. The CDR3 length is 13 residues. Germline V gene lookup returns CDR1 SGHVS and CDR2 FQNEAQ. The CDR3 region is CASSLTSGNTIYF. For the CDR3, the DNA is TGTGCCAGCAGCTTAACTAGTGGAAACACCATATATTTT.

This chain joins TRBV5-1 and TRBJ1-1; D unresolved. Germline V gives CDR1 SGHRS, CDR2 YFSETQ. Trimming shortened V by 0 bases and J by 0 bases, and 3 bases separated the two germline ends. CDR3 length: 13 amino acids. CDR3 sequence reads: CASSLELNTEAFF. The CDR3 bases are TGCGCCAGCAGCTTGGAGCTGAACACTGAAGCTTTCTTT.

The chain carries TRBV27 and TRBJ2-7, with TRBD2 as a possible D gene (5 bases). This CDR3 is built from 15 residues. Trimming pared 4 bases from V and 2 bases from J, leaving 15 bases between. Germline V gives CDR1 MNHEY, CDR2 SMNVEV (reference sequence). CDR3 amino acids: CASSYNFGLTYEQYF. In DNA, the CDR3 is TGTGCCAGCAGTTATAATTTTGGACTGACCTACGAGCAGTACTTC.

V gene TRBV5-6 combines with J gene TRBJ2-5; 11 bases align to TRBD2. The V and J ends lost 0 bases and 3 bases, in that order; junction bases with no gene match: 7. Germline V gene lookup returns CDR1 SGHDT and CDR2 YYEEEE. The CDR3 consists of 17 residues. CDR3 coding DNA: TGTGCCAGCAGCTTGGGGGGGGGACTAGCGGTGAAAGAGACCCAGTACTTC. Its translation: CASSLGGGLAVKETQYF.